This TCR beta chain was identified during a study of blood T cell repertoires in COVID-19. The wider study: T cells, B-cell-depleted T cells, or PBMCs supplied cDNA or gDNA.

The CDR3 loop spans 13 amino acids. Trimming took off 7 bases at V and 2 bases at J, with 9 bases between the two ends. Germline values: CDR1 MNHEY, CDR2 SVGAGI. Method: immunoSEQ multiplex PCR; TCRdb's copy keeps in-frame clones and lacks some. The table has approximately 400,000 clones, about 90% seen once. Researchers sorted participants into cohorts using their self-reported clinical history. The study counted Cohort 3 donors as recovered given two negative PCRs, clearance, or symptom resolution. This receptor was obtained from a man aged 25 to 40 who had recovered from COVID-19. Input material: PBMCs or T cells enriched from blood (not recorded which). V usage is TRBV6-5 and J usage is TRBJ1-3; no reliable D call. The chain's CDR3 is CASKTRAGNTIYF. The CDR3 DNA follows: TGTGCCAGCAAAACGAGGGCTGGAAACACCATATATTTT.